A single sample gave rise to the 27 T cell receptor beta chains below, sequenced in a study of radiotherapy plus CTLA-4 blockade in lung cancer. Sequenced by immunoSEQ multiplex PCR; TCRdb stores in-frame clones only, minus some. The data show 45,000 to 55,000 clones, about 88% seen once. Source: peripheral blood, taken from a patient treated with radiotherapy plus ipilimumab. Receptors originate from a human donor with non-small cell lung cancer whose response to radiotherapy plus ipilimumab could not be evaluated.

This rearrangement joins TRBV30 to TRBJ1-5, with D perhaps TRBD1 (6 bases). The CDR3 is 15 amino acids. Germline loops: CDR1 GTSNPN, CDR2 SVGIG (reference sequence). Deletions cut 3 bases from V and 6 bases from J, with 18 bases between. The CDR3 DNA reads TGTGCCTGGAGCCTACAGGGCCGGGTATCTCAGCCCCAGCATTTT. Its protein is CAWSLQGRVSQPQHF.

The rearrangement uses TRBV7-2 and TRBJ2-3; TRBD2 agrees at 14 bases. Germline V gene lookup returns CDR1 SGHTA and CDR2 FQGNSA. Trimming removed 5 bases from V and 11 bases from J; junction bases left unmatched: 9. The CDR3 loop spans 15 amino acids. The CDR3 here is CASSGETSGGARQYF. The CDR3 DNA follows: TGTGCCAGCAGCGGGGAGACTAGCGGGGGGGCCCGGCAGTATTTT. Supplemented by reference TRBV7-2 and TRBJ2-3, the full variable domain reads GAGVSQSPSNKVTEKGKDVELRCDPISGHTALYWYRQSLGQGLEFLIYFQGNSAPDKSGLPSDRFSAERTGGSVSTLTIQRTQQEDSAVYLCASSGETSGGARQYFGPGTRLTVL.

The rearrangement uses TRBV5-4 and TRBJ1-2; D is perhaps TRBD1 (5 bases). Between the trimmed V and J ends, which lost 0 bases and 0 bases, there was a span of 9 bases. Germline CDR1 and CDR2: SGHNT and YYREEE (reference sequence). The CDR3 runs 15 residues. The CDR3 DNA sequence: TGTGCCAGCAGCTTGGAACAGGCAGCTAACTATGGCTACACCTTC. Translation: CASSLEQAANYGYTF.

The DNA for the CDR3 is TGTGCCAGCAGTACTGGACAGGGACCCTCCTACGAGCAGTACTTC. It is translated as CASSTGQGPSYEQYF. The chain is built from TRBV6-1 and TRBJ2-7; 8 nucleotides line up with TRBD1. The trim removed 5 bases at V and 0 bases at J, leaving 6 bases unmatched. This CDR3 has 15 amino acids. The V gene's germline CDR1 is MNHNS and CDR2 SASEGT.

This clone was seen just once. CDR3 region: CASSISPGYEQYF. DNA of the CDR3: TGTGCCAGTAGTATAAGCCCAGGCTACGAGCAGTACTTC. The rearrangement joins TRBV19 to TRBJ2-7; D not resolved. The CDR3 totals 13 residues. The germline V gene encodes CDR1 LNHDA and CDR2 SQIVND (reference sequence). The germline V and J ends were trimmed by 2 bases and 3 bases, with 8 bases remaining between them.

The gene calls are TRBV11-2 and TRBJ1-5, with D possibly being TRBD1 (5 bases). This CDR3 contains 17 residues. CDR1 and CDR2 from the germline V gene are SGHAT and FQNNGV. Trimming took off 0 bases at V and 0 bases at J, with 12 bases between the two ends. CDR3 in DNA: TGTGCCAGCAGCTTAGATCTCCAGGGTTATAGCAATCAGCCCCAGCATTTT. This translates into CASSLDLQGYSNQPQHF.

The genes are TRBV30 and TRBJ2-5, with 7 bases lining up with TRBD2. The CDR3 has 12 residues. The J segment lost 5 bases and the V segment lost 3 bases, leaving 3 bases of the junction unmatched. CDR1 is GTSNPN and CDR2 is SVGIG in the germline V gene (reference sequence). This CDR3 is CAWRTSWETQYF. The CDR3 DNA follows: TGTGCCTGGAGGACTAGCTGGGAGACCCAGTACTTC.

The J gene is TRBJ1-2, the V gene TRBV14, with 8 positions matching TRBD1. The CDR3 is 15 residues long. The V gene end was trimmed by 2 bases and the J gene end by 5 bases; junction bases not matched to a gene: 7. Germline lookup yields CDR1 SGHDN and CDR2 FVKESK. The CDR3 nucleotides are TGTGCCAGCAGCCAACTCTCGGGACAGGTTTATGGCTACACCTTC. Its protein product is CASSQLSGQVYGYTF.

The chain couples TRBV7-2 to TRBJ1-1; D uncertain. V was trimmed by 5 bases and J by 0 bases, leaving 10 bases between them. In germline, CDR1 is SGHTA, CDR2 FQGNSA. The CDR3 loop spans 14 amino acids. The DNA of the CDR3 is TGTGCCAGCAGCCTACTGGGCCTGAACACTGAAGCTTTCTTT. As protein: CASSLLGLNTEAFF.

The J gene is TRBJ2-3, the V gene TRBV5-4, with D possibly TRBD2 on 6 matching bases. The CDR3 is made up of 13 amino acids. V was shortened by 7 bases and J by 3 bases, with 12 bases between the two germline ends. The germline V gene has CDR1 SGHNT and CDR2 YYREEE (reference sequence). The CDR3 region has the DNA TGTGCCAGCGGGACTCAAGGAACAGATACGCAGTATTTT. It is translated as CASGTQGTDTQYF.

The genes are TRBV4-2 and TRBJ1-1, with D possibly being TRBD1 (6 bases). Germline V gene sequence: CDR1 LGHNA, CDR2 YNFKEQ. V lost 2 bases, J lost 1 base, and 11 bases lay in between. The CDR3 contains 15 residues. As DNA, the CDR3 is TGTGCCAGCAGCCAACACAGGGCAGAGAACACTGAAGCTTTCTTT. It codes for CASSQHRAENTEAFF.

CDR3: CASSRGSLSPRYGYTF. CDR3 coding DNA: TGCGCCAGCAGCAGGGGAAGCTTATCCCCCCGCTATGGCTACACCTTC. This chain connects TRBV4-1 to TRBJ1-2; tentative D call: TRBD1 (5 bases). V was cut by 5 bases and J by 4 bases, with 20 bases left in between. The germline CDR1 and CDR2 sequences are MGHRA and YSYEKL. The CDR3 has 16 amino acids.

The CDR3 here is CASSLGAAKNIQYF. The CDR3 region has the DNA TGTGCCAGCAGCTTGGGGGCGGCCAAAAACATTCAGTACTTC. The chain joins TRBV7-9 to TRBJ2-4, with D maybe TRBD1 (6 bases). The CDR3 runs to 14 residues. Germline V gene data show CDR1 as SEHNR and CDR2 as FQNEAQ (reference sequence). V was pared by 3 bases and J by 1 base, with 7 bases between.

This chain joins TRBV10-1 and TRBJ1-1, with 7 bases matching TRBD1. The CDR3 loop spans 17 amino acids. Germline V lookup: CDR1 WNHNN, CDR2 SYGVQD (reference sequence). J gave up 5 bases and V 8 bases, and 20 bases lay outside the gene matches. The chain's CDR3 is CASGYPKGAGVWTEAFF. CDR3 DNA: TGCGCCAGCGGGTACCCCAAGGGGGCTGGTGTTTGGACTGAAGCTTTCTTT.

J is TRBJ1-2 and V is TRBV6-1; D might be TRBD1 (5 bases). The germline V and J ends were trimmed by 8 bases and 7 bases, with 20 bases remaining between them. The CDR3 sequence is 14 residues long. CDR1 is MNHNS and CDR2 is SASEGT in the germline V gene. The CDR3 region has the DNA TGTGCCAGCCGCCAGCGGGGGGGTTGGGTTGGCTACACCTTC. It encodes CASRQRGGWVGYTF.

The chain carries TRBV10-3 and TRBJ1-4; 7 bases match TRBD1. The CDR3 has 15 amino acids. V lost 5 bases and J lost 7; bases outside the gene matches: 10. Germline-derived CDR1 and CDR2 are ENHRY and SYGVKD. CDR3 protein: CAISFSDRDGEKLFF. CDR3 bases: TGTGCCATCAGTTTCTCCGACAGGGACGGTGAAAAACTGTTTTTT.

The chain joins TRBV5-1 to TRBJ2-7; D possibly corresponds to TRBD2 (5 bases). CDR1 and CDR2 (germline): SGHRS, YFSETQ. The CDR3 runs to 14 residues. V was pared by 3 bases and J by 7 bases, with 17 bases between. CDR3 DNA: TGCGCCAGCAGCTCGGACCGGGGTTCGGGAGAGCAGTACTTC. This gives the protein CASSSDRGSGEQYF.

The chain joins TRBV7-9 to TRBJ2-5, with 9 bases aligning to TRBD1. After removal of 5 bases from V and 5 bases from J, the junction contained 12 bases not matched to a gene. CDR1 is SEHNR, CDR2 FQNEAQ, per germline (reference sequence). The CDR3 covers 16 residues. The DNA of the CDR3 is TGTGCCAGCAGCCTGACGGAAACAGGGGGCTGGGAGACCCAGTACTTC. Translated: CASSLTETGGWETQYF.

This chain joins TRBV28 and TRBJ2-1; D unclear. V dropped 8 bases and J dropped 10 bases, with 9 bases sitting between them. The CDR3 consists of 10 residues. CDR1 and CDR2 (germline): MDHEN, SYDVKM. The CDR3 is CASGDSEQFF. The DNA of the CDR3 is TGTGCCAGCGGAGATAGCGAGCAGTTCTTC.

CDR3 sequence: CASTSQGGEKLFF. CDR3 nucleotide sequence: TGTGCCAGTACCTCCCAGGGAGGTGAAAAACTGTTTTTT. The rearrangement uses TRBV19 and TRBJ1-4, with a tentative D call TRBD1 (5 bases). Germline-derived CDR1 and CDR2 are LNHDA and SQIVND (reference sequence). Trimming took 7 bases from V and 7 from J, leaving 13 bases between them. CDR3 length: 13 amino acids.

V and J are TRBV7-8 and TRBJ2-7, with D perhaps matching TRBD2 (5 bases). Germline V gene data show CDR1 as SGHVS and CDR2 as FQNEAQ. The CDR3 is 17 amino acids. Trimming took 3 bases from V and 4 from J, leaving 22 bases between them. The CDR3 reads CASSFPTFGRENYEQYF. The DNA of the CDR3 is TGTGCCAGCAGCTTCCCTACCTTCGGACGGGAAAATTACGAGCAGTACTTC.

This clone was found once. The chain has TRBV19 and TRBJ2-6; the D gene is possibly TRBD1 (8 bases). The CDR3 is 18 residues long. In germline, CDR1 is LNHDA, CDR2 SQIVND (reference sequence). Trimming pared 3 bases from V and 3 bases from J, leaving 18 bases between. The CDR3 here is CASSMGGPGGFGANVLTF. In DNA, the CDR3 is TGTGCCAGTAGTATGGGGGGGCCAGGGGGCTTTGGGGCCAACGTCCTGACTTTC. Supplemented by reference TRBV19 and TRBJ2-6, the full variable domain reads DGGITQSPKYLFRKEGQNVTLSCEQNLNHDAMYWYRQDPGQGLRLIYYSQIVNDFQKGDIAEGYSVSREKKESFPLTVTSAQKNPTAFYLCASSMGGPGGFGANVLTFGAGSRLTVL.

The rearrangement links TRBV11-2 to TRBJ2-5; the match to TRBD2 covers 11 bases. Germline lookup yields CDR1 SGHAT and CDR2 FQNNGV. With 5 bases clipped from V and 2 bases from J, the junction kept 4 bases outside the gene matches. The CDR3 has 15 residues. Here the CDR3 DNA reads TGTGCCAGCAGCCAATGGACTAGCGGGCAAGAGACCCAGTACTTC. It is translated as CASSQWTSGQETQYF. Looking up the rest from reference TRBV11-2 and TRBJ2-5 gives the full variable domain: EAGVAQSPRYKIIEKRQSVAFWCNPISGHATLYWYQQILGQGPKLLIQFQNNGVVDDSQLPKDRFSAERLKGVDSTLKIQPAKLEDSAVYLCASSQWTSGQETQYFGPGTRLLVL.

J is TRBJ1-2 and V is TRBV11-2; possible D gene TRBD1, 5 bases. Germline CDR1 SGHAT, CDR2 FQNNGV. Trimming took 6 bases from V and 2 from J, leaving 13 bases between them. The CDR3 spans 14 residues. CDR3 coding DNA: TGTGCCAGCAGTAGGGACTCCACGAACTATGGCTACACCTTC. Its translation: CASSRDSTNYGYTF.

V usage is TRBV5-1 and J usage is TRBJ2-3; 8 bases are a match to TRBD2. Per the germline V gene, CDR1 is SGHRS and CDR2 is YFSETQ. CDR3 size: 17 residues. The V segment lost 2 bases and the J segment 6 bases; nucleotides outside the gene matches: 14. The chain's CDR3 is CASSFRRPSGGSDTQYF. The CDR3 DNA sequence: TGCGCCAGCAGCTTCCGCCGTCCTTCGGGAGGGTCGGATACGCAGTATTTT.

This chain links TRBV9 with TRBJ1-4; 7 bases are a match to TRBD1. Trimming removed 0 bases from V and 0 bases from J; junction bases left unmatched: 2. The CDR3 spans 16 residues. Per the germline V gene, CDR1 is SGDLS and CDR2 is YYNGEE. CDR3 sequence: CASSVATGATNEKLFF. DNA of the CDR3: TGTGCCAGCAGCGTAGCTACAGGGGCAACTAATGAAAAACTGTTTTTT.

V and J are TRBV19 and TRBJ1-1; 9 bases fit TRBD1. This CDR3 contains 16 residues. Trimming took 5 bases from V and 1 from J; bases not matched to a gene: 8. CDR1 LNHDA and CDR2 SQIVND come from the germline V gene (reference sequence). The CDR3: CASSLLPGQGNTEAFF. In DNA, the CDR3 is TGTGCCAGTAGTCTACTCCCGGGACAGGGGAACACTGAAGCTTTCTTT. Looking up the rest from reference TRBV19 and TRBJ1-1 gives the full variable domain: DGGITQSPKYLFRKEGQNVTLSCEQNLNHDAMYWYRQDPGQGLRLIYYSQIVNDFQKGDIAEGYSVSREKKESFPLTVTSAQKNPTAFYLCASSLLPGQGNTEAFFGQGTRLTVV.